Shown below are 14 T cell receptor beta chains from a single sample sequenced in a study of Ad26.COV2.S vaccination and SARS-CoV-2 variants. This sample's treatment: roughly 20 received Ad26.COV2.S at low or high dose, single or two shots; about 5 received placebo; per-sample allocation not given. Sample collection was performed on day 63 after the first vaccine or placebo injection. Using immunoSEQ multiplex PCR, the repertoire was profiled, and TCRdb retains in-frame clones only, with some absent. The sample has around 370,000 clones; roughly 85% are singletons. Source: peripheral blood, taken in a trial of Ad26.COV2.S vaccine versus placebo. The receptors here all came from a person between 18 and 60 years old who received the Ad26.COV2.S COVID-19 vaccine or a placebo.

This sequence joins TRBV20-1 and TRBJ2-5; D gene unclear. The CDR3 is 12 residues long. The ends were cut back, 3 bases at V and 5 bases at J, with 10 bases in the middle. Per germline, CDR1 DFQATT and CDR2 SNEGSKA (reference sequence). The CDR3 is CSASNSIETQYF. The CDR3 bases are TGCAGTGCTAGTAATAGCATCGAGACCCAGTACTTC.

The chain carries TRBV6-5 and TRBJ1-2; no clear D. Germline V lookup: CDR1 MNHEY, CDR2 SVGAGI. Trimming stripped 6 bases from V and 6 bases from J, with 14 bases between. The CDR3 is 13 residues long. CDR3: CASRPRQHHGYTF. The CDR3 DNA is TGTGCCAGCAGGCCCCGCCAGCACCATGGCTACACCTTC.

V usage is TRBV5-1 and J usage is TRBJ1-1, with 9 bases matching TRBD1. With 4 bases clipped from V and 4 bases from J, the junction kept 5 bases outside the gene matches. Germline-derived CDR1 and CDR2 are SGHRS and YFSETQ. The CDR3 sequence is 14 residues long. CDR3 amino acids: CASSDTGGTTEAFF. CDR3 DNA: TGCGCCAGCAGCGACACAGGGGGCACCACTGAAGCTTTCTTT.

The V and J genes are TRBV6-6 and TRBJ1-6, with TRBD1 matching 7 bases. With 7 bases clipped from V and 1 base from J, the junction kept 4 bases outside the gene matches. From germline, CDR1 is MNHNY and CDR2 SVGAGI (reference sequence). The CDR3 runs 15 residues. The CDR3 nucleotides read TGTGCCAGCAACCGACAGGGTTCCTATAATTCACCCCTCCACTTT. The encoded protein is CASNRQGSYNSPLHF.

V usage is TRBV18 and J usage is TRBJ2-1; TRBD1 matches at 7 bases. In germline, CDR1 is KGHSH, CDR2 LQKENI. Trimming removed 6 bases from V and 3 bases from J; junction bases left unmatched: 8. CDR3 length: 15 amino acids. The CDR3 DNA sequence: TGTGCCAGCTCCTTAGACAGGGCCCACTACAATGAGCAGTTCTTC. Translation: CASSLDRAHYNEQFF. Together with reference TRBV18 and TRBJ2-1, the CDR3 gives the full variable domain: NAGVMQNPRHLVRRRGQEARLRCSPMKGHSHVYWYRQLPEEGLKFMVYLQKENIIDESGMPKERFSAEFPKEGPSILRIQQVVRGDSAAYFCASSLDRAHYNEQFFGPGTRLTVL.

This rearrangement joins TRBV29-1 to TRBJ2-1; 9 nucleotides align to TRBD2. The junction had 5 bases not matched to a gene; V was cut back by 1 base and J by 4 bases. CDR3 length: 15 amino acids. CDR1 SQVTM and CDR2 ANQGSEA come from the germline V gene. CDR3: CSVEARTSGYNEQFF. The CDR3 bases are TGCAGCGTTGAAGCTCGAACTAGCGGGTACAATGAGCAGTTCTTC.

The chain recombines TRBV2 with TRBJ2-3; 16 bases match TRBD2. The CDR3 length is 16 residues. The ends lost 7 bases at V and 10 bases at J; junction bases unmatched: 11. Looked up from germline, CDR1 is SNHLY and CDR2 is FYNNEI. CDR3 region: CASTLEGLAGGIPQYF. The CDR3, as DNA: TGTGCCAGCACACTGGAGGGACTAGCGGGGGGGATTCCGCAGTATTTT.

V usage is TRBV12-3 or TRBV12-4 and J usage is TRBJ2-7; no clear D gene. V lost 3 bases and J 3 bases, leaving 6 bases between the germline ends. This CDR3 contains 12 residues. The DNA of the CDR3 is TGTGCCAGCAGTTTGTACGGCTACGAGCAGTACTTC. Protein product: CASSLYGYEQYF.

V usage is TRBV19 and J usage is TRBJ2-1; TRBD1 is a possible D gene (6 bases). The CDR3 runs to 14 residues. V dropped 6 bases and J dropped 4 bases, with 13 bases sitting between them. Germline values: CDR1 LNHDA, CDR2 SQIVND (reference sequence). CDR3 bases: TGTGCCAGTAGGAGGCGGACAGAGTACAATGAGCAGTTCTTC. It is translated as CASRRRTEYNEQFF.

The J gene is TRBJ2-5, the V gene TRBV3-1 (or the pseudogene TRBV3-2); 12 positions agree with TRBD2. The germline V gene has CDR1 LGHDT and CDR2 YNNKEL (reference sequence). The CDR3 runs 16 residues. V shed 1 base and J 2 bases; nucleotides not matched to a gene: 2. CDR3 nucleotides: TGTGCCAGCAGCCAAGCCGGACTAGCGGGACAAGAGACCCAGTACTTC. Its translation: CASSQAGLAGQETQYF.

The gene calls are TRBV6-5 and TRBJ2-3; D not certain. Germline CDR1 is MNHEY and CDR2 is SVGAGI. This CDR3 is built from 13 residues. V lost 6 bases, J lost 2 bases, and 9 bases lay in between. CDR3 amino acids: CASRNPDTDTQYF. CDR3 coding DNA: TGTGCCAGCAGAAACCCAGACACAGATACGCAGTATTTT.

CDR3 sequence: CASSASTGGGYEQYF. CDR3 bases: TGTGCCAGCAGCGCGTCGACAGGGGGCGGTTACGAGCAGTACTTC. The V and J genes are TRBV9 and TRBJ2-7, with 10 bases that match TRBD1. V lost 3 bases to trimming and J lost 4 bases; unmatched junction nucleotides: 7. Germline lookup yields CDR1 SGDLS and CDR2 YYNGEE. This CDR3 region has 15 residues.

The table lists this clone with a count of one. The rearrangement joins TRBV18 to TRBJ2-3; 7 bases line up with TRBD1. V gave up 9 bases and J gave up 5 bases; unmatched junction bases: 8. Germline CDR1 reads KGHSH; CDR2 reads LQKENI. The CDR3 totals 13 residues. CDR3 sequence reads: CARMTGPGDTQYF. The CDR3 region has the DNA TGTGCCAGAATGACAGGGCCGGGAGATACGCAGTATTTT. Together with reference TRBV18 and TRBJ2-3, the CDR3 gives the full variable domain: NAGVMQNPRHLVRRRGQEARLRCSPMKGHSHVYWYRQLPEEGLKFMVYLQKENIIDESGMPKERFSAEFPKEGPSILRIQQVVRGDSAAYFCARMTGPGDTQYFGPGTRLTVL.

The chain uses TRBV7-8 and TRBJ2-2; D is unclear. Germline CDR1 SGHVS, CDR2 FQNEAQ. V lost 3 bases and J 3 bases, leaving 5 bases between the germline ends. This CDR3 has 13 amino acids. DNA of the CDR3: TGTGCCAGCAGCTTCGGGTACACCGGGGAGCTGTTTTTT. This sequence encodes CASSFGYTGELFF.